This is a list of T cell receptor beta chains from one sample in a study of T cell therapy after organ transplantation. These TCRs are of unknown antigen specificity. The table came from immunoSEQ multiplex PCR; TCRdb's copy has only in-frame clones and leaves some out. Of nearly 20,000 clones listed, approximately 85% are singletons. The source was CD8+ T cells from blood, collected after autologous CMV-specific T cell therapy. These receptors were collected from a human patient who had received a solid organ transplant and had CMV disease. The T cells may come from the graft donor. CDR3s include the opening cysteine and the closing phenylalanine or tryptophan. Each record gives: CDR3 protein, CDR3 DNA, clone size, D gene, J gene, V gene. The D gene is left open where the match is weak. Size values are once, few and many counts, or a class for expanded clones, and some rows have none.

CDR3: CASSPPGGTGGGKTQYF
DNA: TGTGCCAGCAGCCCCCCGGGCGGGACAGGGGGCGGAAAGACCCAGTACTTC
size: NA
D: TRBD1
J: TRBJ2-5
V: TRBV7-6

CDR3: CASSSGQGPRELFF
DNA: TGTGCCAGCAGCTCCGGACAGGGGCCCCGGGAGCTGTTTTTT
size: NA
D: TRBD1
J: TRBJ2-2
V: TRBV5-6

CDR3: CASSEYRDTYNSPLHF
DNA: TGTGCCAGCAGCGAGTACAGGGACACCTATAATTCACCCCTCCACTTT
size: few
D: NA
J: TRBJ1-6
V: TRBV9

CDR3: CASSHQGSGANVLTF
DNA: TGCGCCAGCAGTCACCAGGGTTCCGGGGCCAACGTCCTGACTTTC
size: medium-sized
D: NA
J: TRBJ2-6
V: TRBV4-3

CDR3: CASSILTGNTPSTDTQYF
DNA: TGTGCCAGTAGTATACTGACAGGGAATACTCCTAGCACAGATACGCAGTATTTT
size: NA
D: TRBD1
J: TRBJ2-3
V: TRBV19

CDR3: CASSPQTAVTEAFF
DNA: TGTGCCAGCAGCCCACAGACCGCCGTTACTGAAGCTTTCTTT
size: few
D: NA
J: TRBJ1-1
V: TRBV11-2

CDR3: CASRLAHGAPQPQHF
DNA: TGTGCAAGTCGCTTAGCGCACGGCGCCCCTCAGCCCCAGCATTTT
size: NA
D: NA
J: TRBJ1-5
V: TRBV12-2

CDR3: CASSTGLTLRDEQFF
DNA: TGCGCCAGCAGCACCGGACTCACTCTACGCGATGAGCAGTTCTTC
size: NA
D: NA
J: TRBJ2-1
V: TRBV5-1

CDR3: CASRPRSSEAFF
DNA: TGTGCCAGTAGACCCCGCTCCTCTGAAGCTTTCTTT
size: few
D: NA
J: TRBJ1-1
V: TRBV7-9

CDR3: CATSREEGNTEAFF
DNA: TGTGCCACCAGCAGAGAGGAAGGGAACACTGAAGCTTTCTTT
size: few
D: NA
J: TRBJ1-1
V: TRBV15

CDR3: CASSPGTQGNTIYF
DNA: TGTGCCAGCAGTCCCGGAACGCAAGGAAACACCATATATTTT
size: few
D: NA
J: TRBJ1-3
V: TRBV2

CDR3: CASGQAPSGRAAYNEQFF
DNA: TGTGCTAGTGGTCAAGCCCCTAGCGGGAGGGCCGCCTACAATGAGCAGTTCTTC
size: NA
D: TRBD2
J: TRBJ2-1
V: TRBV12-5

CDR3: CASSPGGHSGNTIYF
DNA: TGTGCCAGCAGCCCCGGGGGACACTCTGGAAACACCATATATTTT
size: NA
D: NA
J: TRBJ1-3
V: TRBV27

CDR3: CASSYNSGGAFGSEQFF
DNA: TGTGCCAGCAGCTACAATAGCGGGGGGGCCTTCGGCAGTGAGCAGTTCTTC
size: once
D: TRBD2
J: TRBJ2-1
V: TRBV7-9

CDR3: CASSNATGDNEQFF
DNA: TGTGCCAGCAGTAACGCAACAGGAGACAATGAGCAGTTCTTC
size: once
D: NA
J: TRBJ2-1
V: TRBV6-5

CDR3: CASSLVAGLNTEAFF
DNA: TGTGCCAGCAGCTTGGTTGCAGGCCTGAACACTGAAGCTTTCTTT
size: NA
D: NA
J: TRBJ1-1
V: TRBV5-6

CDR3: CASGDRERLAGVGYEQFF
DNA: TGTGCCAGCGGAGATCGGGAGAGACTAGCGGGAGTTGGGTATGAGCAGTTCTTC
size: NA
D: TRBD2
J: TRBJ2-1
V: TRBV9

CDR3: CASSQALRYEQYF
DNA: TGTGCCAGCAGCCAGGCACTCCGTTACGAGCAGTACTTC
size: NA
D: NA
J: TRBJ2-7
V: TRBV7-7

CDR3: CASSQTDNYGYTF
DNA: TGTGCCAGCAGCCAGACAGATAACTATGGCTACACCTTC
size: NA
D: NA
J: TRBJ1-2
V: TRBV7-6

CDR3: CASSPQGSRYGYTF
DNA: TGTGCCAGCTCACCGCAGGGTTCTCGCTATGGCTACACCTTC
size: NA
D: NA
J: TRBJ1-2
V: TRBV18

CDR3: CASSRTGSNTEAFF
DNA: TGTGCCAGCAGTAGGACAGGGTCGAACACTGAAGCTTTCTTT
size: NA
D: TRBD1
J: TRBJ1-1
V: TRBV6-5

CDR3: CAISETERYTDTQYF
DNA: TGTGCCATCAGTGAGACAGAGAGGTATACAGATACGCAGTATTTT
size: once
D: NA
J: TRBJ2-3
V: TRBV10-3

CDR3: CATSRDPPYVSQYF
DNA: TGTGCCACCAGCAGAGATCCGCCTTATGTCTCGCAGTATTTT
size: NA
D: NA
J: TRBJ2-3
V: TRBV15

CDR3: CSVVFSDRGYYTF
DNA: TGCAGCGTTGTTTTCTCGGACAGGGGATACTACACCTTC
size: NA
D: TRBD1
J: TRBJ1-2
V: TRBV29-1

CDR3: CASSYLRGATDTQYF
DNA: TGTGCCAGCAGTTACTTACGGGGGGCCACAGATACGCAGTATTTT
size: NA
D: NA
J: TRBJ2-3
V: TRBV6-5

CDR3: CASSYQGDGNTEAFF
DNA: TGTGCCAGCAGTTACCAGGGAGATGGAAACACTGAAGCTTTCTTT
size: once
D: NA
J: TRBJ1-1
V: TRBV6-5

CDR3: CASSLGTGSEQYF
DNA: TGTGCCAGCAGCTTAGGGACGGGGAGTGAGCAGTACTTC
size: NA
D: NA
J: TRBJ2-7
V: TRBV13

CDR3: CASSQGRQGGDEAFF
DNA: TGCGCCAGCAGCCAAGGGCGACAGGGGGGCGATGAAGCTTTCTTT
size: few
D: TRBD1
J: TRBJ1-1
V: TRBV4-3

CDR3: CASSVGTGTHVLEQYF
DNA: TGTGCCAGCAGCGTCGGGACAGGCACCCATGTTCTCGAGCAGTACTTC
size: NA
D: TRBD1
J: TRBJ2-7
V: TRBV9

CDR3: CASSDLVGGAEQYF
DNA: TGCGCCAGCAGTGATTTAGTGGGAGGGGCCGAGCAGTACTTC
size: few
D: TRBD2
J: TRBJ2-7
V: TRBV10-2

CDR3: CAWDLGTGGSGEAFF
DNA: TGTGCCTGGGACCTGGGGACAGGGGGCTCGGGTGAAGCTTTCTTT
size: NA
D: TRBD1
J: TRBJ1-1
V: TRBV30

CDR3: CASSLGWNSGNTIYF
DNA: TGTGCCAGCAGCTTAGGCTGGAATTCTGGAAACACCATATATTTT
size: large
D: NA
J: TRBJ1-3
V: TRBV7-8

CDR3: CASSQDGTGVPEAFF
DNA: TGCGCCAGCAGCCAAGACGGGACAGGGGTCCCCGAAGCTTTCTTT
size: NA
D: TRBD1
J: TRBJ1-1
V: TRBV4-1

CDR3: CASSLGPKYNEQFF
DNA: TGTGCCAGCAGCTTGGGACCGAAATACAATGAGCAGTTCTTC
size: NA
D: NA
J: TRBJ2-1
V: TRBV11-2

CDR3: CASSAGLEYYEQYF
DNA: TGTGCCAGCAGCGCGGGACTAGAGTACTACGAGCAGTACTTC
size: NA
D: TRBD2
J: TRBJ2-7
V: TRBV9

CDR3: CASSPTGGRSYEQYF
DNA: TGTGCCAGCAGCCCTACAGGGGGCCGAAGTTACGAGCAGTACTTC
size: NA
D: TRBD1
J: TRBJ2-7
V: TRBV7-8

CDR3: CASSEFSGDGHEQYF
DNA: TGCGCCAGCAGTGAGTTTAGCGGGGACGGCCACGAGCAGTACTTC
size: few
D: TRBD2
J: TRBJ2-7
V: TRBV10-2

CDR3: CASSDSSGGANEQFF
DNA: TGTGCCAGCAGTGACTCTAGCGGGGGGGCCAATGAGCAGTTCTTC
size: NA
D: TRBD2
J: TRBJ2-1
V: TRBV6-4

CDR3: CSVEDSGYQETQYF
DNA: TGCAGCGTTGAAGACTCGGGGTACCAAGAGACCCAGTACTTC
size: NA
D: NA
J: TRBJ2-5
V: TRBV29-1

CDR3: CASSIRGRGETQYF
DNA: TGTGCCAGCAGTATCAGGGGGCGCGGGGAGACCCAGTACTTC
size: NA
D: TRBD1
J: TRBJ2-5
V: TRBV27

CDR3: CASSLGYNEQFF
DNA: TGTGCCAGCAGCTTAGGCTACAATGAGCAGTTCTTC
size: NA
D: NA
J: TRBJ2-1
V: TRBV11-3

CDR3: CASSLRSYEQYF
DNA: TGTGCCAGCAGCTTAAGGTCCTACGAGCAGTACTTC
size: NA
D: NA
J: TRBJ2-7
V: TRBV7-9

CDR3: CASTKTMDLYNEQFF
DNA: TGTGCCAGTACCAAAACGATGGACTTATACAATGAGCAGTTCTTC
size: NA
D: NA
J: TRBJ2-1
V: TRBV6-5

CDR3: CASSLDWGFGDEQFF
DNA: TGTGCCAGCAGCTTAGATTGGGGGTTCGGCGATGAGCAGTTCTTC
size: NA
D: NA
J: TRBJ2-1
V: TRBV11-3

CDR3: CASSERLAGFYEQYF
DNA: TGTGCCAGCAGTGAAAGACTAGCGGGATTCTACGAGCAGTACTTC
size: NA
D: TRBD2
J: TRBJ2-7
V: TRBV2

CDR3: CASSLGLGEDSYEQYF
DNA: TGTGCCAGCAGCTTGGGACTAGGTGAAGATTCCTACGAGCAGTACTTC
size: NA
D: NA
J: TRBJ2-7
V: TRBV5-6

CDR3: CASSIAYGYTF
DNA: TGTGCCAGTAGTATAGCCTATGGCTACACCTTC
size: NA
D: NA
J: TRBJ1-2
V: TRBV19

CDR3: CASSQVPTADGDTEAFF
DNA: TGTGCCAGCAGCCAAGTCCCCACGGCGGACGGGGACACTGAAGCTTTCTTT
size: NA
D: NA
J: TRBJ1-1
V: TRBV4-2

CDR3: CASSNTSPGGREQFF
DNA: TGTGCCAGCAGCAATACTTCCCCAGGGGGGCGCGAGCAGTTCTTC
size: NA
D: NA
J: TRBJ2-1
V: TRBV6-6